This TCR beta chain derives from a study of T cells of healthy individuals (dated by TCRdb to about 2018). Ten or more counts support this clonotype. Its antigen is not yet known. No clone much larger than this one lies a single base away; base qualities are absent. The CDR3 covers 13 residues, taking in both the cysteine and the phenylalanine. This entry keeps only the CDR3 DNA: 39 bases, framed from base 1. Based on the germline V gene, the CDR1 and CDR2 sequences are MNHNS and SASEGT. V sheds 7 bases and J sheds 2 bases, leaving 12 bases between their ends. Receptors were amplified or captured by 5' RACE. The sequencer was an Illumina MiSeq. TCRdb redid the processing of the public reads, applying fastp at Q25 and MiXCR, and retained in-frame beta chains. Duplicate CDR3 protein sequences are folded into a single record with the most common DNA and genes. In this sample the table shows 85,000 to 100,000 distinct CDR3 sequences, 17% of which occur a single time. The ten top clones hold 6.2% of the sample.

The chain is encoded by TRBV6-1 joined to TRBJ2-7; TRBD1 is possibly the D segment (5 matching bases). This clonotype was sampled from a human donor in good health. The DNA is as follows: TGTGCCAGCAAGGCAGGGCCCCCCTACGAGCAGTACTTC. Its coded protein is CASKAGPPYEQYF.